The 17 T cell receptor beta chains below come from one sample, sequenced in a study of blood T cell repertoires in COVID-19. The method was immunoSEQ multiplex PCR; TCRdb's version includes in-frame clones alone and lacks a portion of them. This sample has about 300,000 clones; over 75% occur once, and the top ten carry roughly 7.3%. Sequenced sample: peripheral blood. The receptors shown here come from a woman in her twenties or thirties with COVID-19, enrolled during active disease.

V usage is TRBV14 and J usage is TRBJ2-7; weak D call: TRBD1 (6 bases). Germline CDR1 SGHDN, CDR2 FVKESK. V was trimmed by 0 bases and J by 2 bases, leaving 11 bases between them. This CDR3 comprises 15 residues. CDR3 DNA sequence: TGTGCCAGCAGCCAAGATGCAGGGGAAGCCTACGAGCAGTACTTC. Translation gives CASSQDAGEAYEQYF.

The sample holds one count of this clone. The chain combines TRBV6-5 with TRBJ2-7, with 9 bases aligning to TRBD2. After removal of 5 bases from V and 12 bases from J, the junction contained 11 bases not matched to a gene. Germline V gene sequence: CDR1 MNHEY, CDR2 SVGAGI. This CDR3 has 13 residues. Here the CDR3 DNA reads TGTGCCAGCAGTACTGGACTAGCGAGCTCGGCGTACTTC. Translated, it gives CASSTGLASSAYF.

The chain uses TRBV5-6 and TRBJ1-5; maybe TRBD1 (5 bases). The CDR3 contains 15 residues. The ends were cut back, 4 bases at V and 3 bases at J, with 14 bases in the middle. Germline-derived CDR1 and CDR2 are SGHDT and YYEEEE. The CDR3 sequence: CASSRLDRINQPQHF. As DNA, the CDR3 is TGTGCCAGCAGCCGCTTAGACAGAATCAATCAGCCCCAGCATTTT. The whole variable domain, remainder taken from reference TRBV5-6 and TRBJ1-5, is DAGVTQSPTHLIKTRGQQVTLRCSPKSGHDTVSWYQQALGQGPQFIFQYYEEEERQRGNFPDRFSGHQFPNYSSELNVNALLLGDSALYLCASSRLDRINQPQHFGDGTRLSIL.

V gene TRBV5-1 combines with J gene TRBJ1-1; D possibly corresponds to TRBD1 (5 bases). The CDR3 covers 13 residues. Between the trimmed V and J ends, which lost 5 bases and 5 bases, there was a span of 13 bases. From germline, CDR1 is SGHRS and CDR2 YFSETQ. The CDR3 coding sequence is TGCGCCAGCAGGGAGGGGATTAAAACTGAAGCTTTCTTT. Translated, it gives CASREGIKTEAFF.

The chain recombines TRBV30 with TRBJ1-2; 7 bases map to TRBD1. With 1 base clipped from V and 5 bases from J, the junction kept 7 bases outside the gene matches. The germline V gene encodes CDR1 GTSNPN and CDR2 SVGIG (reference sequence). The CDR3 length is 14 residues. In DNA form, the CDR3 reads TGTGCCTGGAGTGCCCGGGACAGAGAATATGGCTACACCTTC. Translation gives CAWSARDREYGYTF.

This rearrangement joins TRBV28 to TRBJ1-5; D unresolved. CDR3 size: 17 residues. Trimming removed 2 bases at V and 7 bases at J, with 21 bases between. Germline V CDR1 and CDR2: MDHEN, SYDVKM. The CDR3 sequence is CASSLAPSTRMRQPQHF. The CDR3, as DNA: TGTGCCAGCAGTTTAGCCCCTTCTACGAGGATGCGCCAGCCCCAGCATTTT.

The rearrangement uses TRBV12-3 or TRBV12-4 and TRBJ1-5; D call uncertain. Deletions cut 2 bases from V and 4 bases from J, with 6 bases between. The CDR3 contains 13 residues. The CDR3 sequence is CASSLTVNQPQHF. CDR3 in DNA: TGTGCCAGCAGTTTAACAGTTAATCAGCCCCAGCATTTT.

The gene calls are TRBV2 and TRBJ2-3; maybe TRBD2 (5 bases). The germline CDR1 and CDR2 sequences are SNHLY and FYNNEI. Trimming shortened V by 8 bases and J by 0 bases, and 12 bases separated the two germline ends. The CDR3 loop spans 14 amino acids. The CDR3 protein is CASRNGVSTDTQYF. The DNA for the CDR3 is TGTGCCAGCCGGAACGGGGTTAGCACAGATACGCAGTATTTT.

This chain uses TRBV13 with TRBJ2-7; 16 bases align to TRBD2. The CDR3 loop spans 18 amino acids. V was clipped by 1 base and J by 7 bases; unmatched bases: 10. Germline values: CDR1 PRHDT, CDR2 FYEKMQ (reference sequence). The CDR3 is CASSLVGGLAGGPQEQYF. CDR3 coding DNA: TGTGCCAGCAGCTTAGTGGGGGGACTAGCGGGAGGGCCTCAGGAGCAGTACTTC.

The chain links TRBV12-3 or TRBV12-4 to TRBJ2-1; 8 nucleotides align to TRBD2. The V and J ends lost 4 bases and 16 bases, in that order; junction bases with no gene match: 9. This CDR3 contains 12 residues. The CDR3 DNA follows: TGTGCCAGCAGTTCGACTAGCGCGCGAGGATTCTTC. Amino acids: CASSSTSARGFF.

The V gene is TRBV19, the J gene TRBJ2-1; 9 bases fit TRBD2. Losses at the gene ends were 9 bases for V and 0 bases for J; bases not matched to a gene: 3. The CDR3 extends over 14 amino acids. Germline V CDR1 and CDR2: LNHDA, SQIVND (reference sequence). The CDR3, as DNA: TGTGCCAGAATTAGCGGGAGCTCCTACAATGAGCAGTTCTTC. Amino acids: CARISGSSYNEQFF.

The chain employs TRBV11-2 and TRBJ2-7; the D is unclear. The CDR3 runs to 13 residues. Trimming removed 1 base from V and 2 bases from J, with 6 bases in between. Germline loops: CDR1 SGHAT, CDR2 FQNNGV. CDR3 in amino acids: CASSLGPTYEQYF. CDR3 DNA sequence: TGTGCCAGCAGCTTAGGGCCGACCTACGAGCAGTACTTC.

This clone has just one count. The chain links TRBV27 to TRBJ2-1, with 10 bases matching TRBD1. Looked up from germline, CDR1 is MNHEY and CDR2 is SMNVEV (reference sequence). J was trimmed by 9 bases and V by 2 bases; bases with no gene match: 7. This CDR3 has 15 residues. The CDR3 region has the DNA TGTGCCAGCAGTTTAAGGCGGGACAGGGGAACTGAGCAGTTCTTC. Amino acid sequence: CASSLRRDRGTEQFF.

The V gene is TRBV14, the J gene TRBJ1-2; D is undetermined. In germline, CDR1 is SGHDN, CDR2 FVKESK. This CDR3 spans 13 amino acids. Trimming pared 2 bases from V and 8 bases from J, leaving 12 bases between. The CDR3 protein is CASSQLVLRGYTF. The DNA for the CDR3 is TGTGCCAGCAGCCAACTTGTCCTTCGGGGCTACACCTTC.

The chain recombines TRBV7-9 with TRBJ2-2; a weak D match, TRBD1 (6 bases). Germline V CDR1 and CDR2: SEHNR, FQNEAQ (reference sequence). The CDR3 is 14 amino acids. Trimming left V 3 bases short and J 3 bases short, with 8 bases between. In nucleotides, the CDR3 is TGTGCCAGCAGCTTTGACAGGCACACCGGGGAGCTGTTTTTT. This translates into CASSFDRHTGELFF.

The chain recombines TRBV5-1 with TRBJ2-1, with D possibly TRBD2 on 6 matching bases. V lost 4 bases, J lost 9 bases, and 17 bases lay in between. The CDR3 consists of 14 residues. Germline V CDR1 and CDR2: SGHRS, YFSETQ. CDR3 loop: CASSMEGVVGEQFF. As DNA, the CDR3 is TGCGCCAGCAGCATGGAGGGAGTGGTGGGTGAGCAGTTCTTC. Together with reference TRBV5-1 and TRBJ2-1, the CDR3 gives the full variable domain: KAGVTQTPRYLIKTRGQQVTLSCSPISGHRSVSWYQQTPGQGLQFLFEYFSETQRNKGNFPGRFSGRQFSNSRSEMNVSTLELGDSALYLCASSMEGVVGEQFFGPGTRLTVL.

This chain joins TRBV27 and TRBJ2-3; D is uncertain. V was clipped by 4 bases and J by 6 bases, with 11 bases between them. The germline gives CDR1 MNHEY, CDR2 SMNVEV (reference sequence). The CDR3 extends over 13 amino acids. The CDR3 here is CASSSVYKDTQYF. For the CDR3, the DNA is TGTGCCAGCAGTTCCGTATACAAGGATACGCAGTATTTT.